The source of this T cell receptor beta chain is a study of CD8+ T cells in alopecia areata. This clone was seen a few times. Per the germline V gene, CDR1 is MNHEY and CDR2 is SVGAGI. The ends were cut back, 5 bases at V and 10 bases at J, with 17 bases in the middle. The CDR3 consists of 13 residues. Sequencing templates came from extracted RNA that was reverse transcribed into cDNA. This table comes from immunoSEQ multiplex PCR, and its TCRdb copy is limited to in-frame clones, with some not included. The sample contains 140,000 to 150,000 clones, about half of which appear only once. This sequence joins TRBV6-5 and TRBJ1-2, with D possibly being TRBD1 (5 bases). The sequence derives from a human donor with alopecia areata. Sequenced here: CD4+ T cells sorted from blood, sampled at week 0. The CDR3 bases are TGTGCCAGCAGTAGACCCCTTGGCAGGGCCTACACCTTC. Translating it yields CASSRPLGRAYTF.